This TCR beta chain appears in the sequencing data of a study of T cell responses to AZD1222 COVID-19 vaccine. Trimming took off 2 bases at V and 9 bases at J, with 5 bases between the two ends. The CDR3 runs to 11 residues. In germline, CDR1 is SGHVS, CDR2 FQNEAQ. Assay: immunoSEQ multiplex PCR; the TCRdb copy retains only in-frame clones and omits some. The data show 140,000 to 150,000 clones, approximately 94% seen once. This chain connects TRBV7-8 to TRBJ1-3; no firm D call. The TCR sequence derives from an adult in good health. Source: peripheral blood, taken on day 0 of AZD1222 vaccination. The CDR3 DNA reads TGTGCCAGCAGCTTACAGAGCACCATATATTTT. This sequence encodes CASSLQSTIYF.